This TCR beta chain was retrieved from a study of blood T cell repertoires in COVID-19. Overall study: Collection of acute and convalescent COVID-19 samples took place in the United States, Italy and Spain. Sources were T cells, B-cell-depleted T cells, or PBMCs; the material itself was cDNA or gDNA.

In the authors' workflow: Amplification from reference gene primers served as the basis for estimated nucleated cell counts. The repertoire was sequenced with immunoSEQ multiplex PCR; TCRdb's copy has only in-frame clones and lacks some. The DNA gave D and trimming, while V, J and clone size come from that table. Of about 88,000 clones listed, 90% to 95% are singletons. Unmatched junction bases numbered 11, after V lost 5 bases and J lost 8 bases. CDR1 is MGHRA, CDR2 YSYEKL, per germline. The CDR3 length is 16 residues. This clone came up a few times. The rearrangement links TRBV4-1 to TRBJ2-1, with 11 bases that match TRBD2. The specimen sequenced was peripheral blood. The source of this sequence is a human donor with active COVID-19. The donor label of this sample is uncertain. In DNA, the CDR3 is TGCGCCAGCAGCACTCTAGCGGGGGGTGCTTCTGATGAGCAGTTCTTC. Its translation is CASSTLAGGASDEQFF.